This TCR beta chain stems from a study of blood T cell repertoires in COVID-19. Study information: COVID-19 samples from acute and convalescent phases originated in the United States, Italy and Spain.

In the original analysis: Estimates of nucleated cell counts were drawn from the amplification of reference gene primers. Profiling relied on immunoSEQ multiplex PCR, and the TCRdb table lists in-frame clones only, not all of them. For V, J and clone size, that table is used; D and trimming come from the DNA. The sample carries 120,000 to 150,000 clones, around four fifths recorded once. V was trimmed by 3 bases and J by 0 bases, leaving 9 bases between them. Germline V gene data show CDR1 as MDHEN and CDR2 as SYDVKM. This CDR3 is built from 15 residues. The source material was peripheral blood. This sequence was found in a woman between 35 and 50 years old with active or convalescent COVID-19. The V call is TRBV28, the J call TRBJ1-5; D call uncertain. The chain's CDR3 is CASSLSQVSNQPQHF. The CDR3 coding sequence is TGTGCCAGCAGTTTGAGTCAGGTTAGCAATCAGCCCCAGCATTTT.